This is a list of T cell receptor beta chains from one sample in a study of beta chain features in type 1 diabetes. Method: immunoSEQ multiplex PCR; TCRdb's copy keeps in-frame clones and lacks some. The sample lists fewer than 250,000 clones; around 68% were seen once. The sample was naive CD4+ T cells from blood. All receptors come from a man aged 30 to 39 in good health. Each CDR3 is given with its conserved first and last residue. D genes are given only for firm matches. Size values are once, few and many counts, or a class for expanded clones, and some rows have none.

NA,NA,TRBJ2-1,TRBV28,TGTGCCAGCAGCCGACGGACTTGGGACAATGAGCAGTTCTTC,CASSRRTWDNEQFF
few,NA,TRBJ1-1,TRBV18,TGTGCCAGCTCACTCAGGACACAGAACACTGAAGCTTTCTTT,CASSLRTQNTEAFF
NA,TRBD1,TRBJ2-1,TRBV11-2,TGTGCCAGCAGCGCAGACCGGGACAGGGTGAATGAGCAGTTCTTC,CASSADRDRVNEQFF
NA,TRBD2,TRBJ2-5,TRBV9,TGTGCCAGCAGCGTAGGAGCGGGAGGAGAGACCCAGTACTTC,CASSVGAGGETQYF
NA,NA,TRBJ2-4,TRBV18,TGTGCCAGCTCACCGACAGGATCGGACATTCAGTACTTC,CASSPTGSDIQYF
NA,NA,TRBJ1-5,TRBV30,TGTGCCTGGAGTGAACAGGGAAGGGCTAGCAATCAGCCCCAGCATTTT,CAWSEQGRASNQPQHF
NA,NA,TRBJ1-6,TRBV10-3,TGTGCCATCAGTAGACAGAATTCACCCCTCCACTTT,CAISRQNSPLHF
once,TRBD2,TRBJ2-1,TRBV10-3,TGTGCCATCAGGGACACCACCCGTAGCGGGGAAGCCGAGTTCTTC,CAIRDTTRSGEAEFF
NA,NA,TRBJ2-1,TRBV7-9,TGTGCCAGCAGCCTCGGGACCGGACGTATGTACAATGAGCAGTTCTTC,CASSLGTGRMYNEQFF
few,TRBD1,TRBJ2-2,TRBV25-1,TGTGCCAGCAGTACTCGGGACAGGGTTACCGGGGAGCTGTTTTTT,CASSTRDRVTGELFF
NA,TRBD2,TRBJ2-4,TRBV7-2,TGTGCCAGCAGCGTCCGGGACTACGGCGACATTCAGTACTTC,CASSVRDYGDIQYF
NA,NA,TRBJ2-7,TRBV7-2,TGTGCCAGCAGCTCCTCGGGTCTCGAGCAGTACTTC,CASSSSGLEQYF
NA,TRBD1,TRBJ2-1,TRBV5-4,TGTGCCAGCAGGAACAGGGGGAATGAGCAGTTCTTC,CASRNRGNEQFF
NA,TRBD1,TRBJ1-1,TRBV20-1,TGCAGTGCTTCAGGGGGCACTGAAGCTTTCTTT,CSASGGTEAFF
few,NA,TRBJ1-6,TRBV29-1,TGCAGCCCGGGGCTGTCTAGAGGAAATTCACCCCTCCACTTT,CSPGLSRGNSPLHF
NA,NA,TRBJ2-1,TRBV30,TGTGCCTGGAGTGCCCGACACACCAATGAGCAGTTCTTC,CAWSARHTNEQFF
NA,NA,TRBJ2-1,TRBV7-2,TGTGCCAGCAGCTGGGCGGGGAATGAGCAGTTCTTC,CASSWAGNEQFF